This is a list of T cell receptor beta chains from one sample in a study of T cells in Graves' hyperthyroidism and ophthalmopathy. TCRdb re-called the multiplex PCR reads through MiXCR, storing one row per CDR3 protein. Of around 300,000 distinct CDR3 sequences detected, roughly 15% appear once; the ten largest clones hold 7% to 9.5%. Sequencing was carried out using blood. The receptor set was obtained from a woman aged 40 to 49 with Graves' hyperthyroidism. CDR3s include the opening cysteine and the closing phenylalanine or tryptophan. A D gene is named only where the DNA matches it firmly. For some rows the clone size is stated as once, few or many, or as a class when expanded; others skip it.

d_call clone_size j_call v_call cdr3_aa cdr3_nt
TRBD2 many TRBJ2-7 TRBV2 CATRRLGLAGGEQYF TGTGCCACTCGGAGACTGGGACTAGCGGGCGGGGAGCAGTACTTC
NA NA TRBJ2-6 TRBV5-6 CASSLVVASGGANVLTF TGTGCCAGCAGCTTGGTCGTTGCATCGGGTGGGGCCAACGTCCTGACTTTC
NA NA TRBJ2-3 TRBV7-8 CASSLVPTSVLVADTQYF TGTGCCAGCAGCTTAGTCCCTACTAGTGTTCTGGTTGCAGATACGCAGTATTTT
TRBD1 NA TRBJ1-5 TRBV5-4 CASSRTGGDSQPQHF TGTGCCAGCAGCCGGACAGGGGGCGATAGTCAGCCCCAGCATTTT
NA NA TRBJ1-6 TRBV19 CASSIADNSPLHF TGTGCCAGTAGTATAGCGGACAATTCACCCCTCCACTTT
TRBD2 many TRBJ2-1 TRBV6-1 CASSRLAVYNEQFF TGTGCCAGCAGTAGACTAGCGGTGTACAATGAGCAGTTCTTC
NA many TRBJ1-2 TRBV2 CASSGHRVWGYTF TGTGCCAGCAGTGGGCACAGGGTGTGGGGCTACACCTTC
NA few TRBJ1-6 TRBV19 CASSTRREVNSPLHF TGTGCCAGTAGTACCCGCCGGGAAGTAAATTCACCCCTCCACTTT
TRBD2 many TRBJ2-7 TRBV27 CASSSRREDEQYF TGTGCCAGCAGTAGTAGGCGGGAGGACGAGCAGTACTTC
NA many TRBJ2-3 TRBV11-3 CASSLDGGTDTQYF TGTGCCAGCAGCTTGGATGGCGGCACAGATACGCAGTATTTT
NA many TRBJ1-1 TRBV29-1 CSVIPRDNPDTAFF TGCAGCGTCATACCCAGGGACAACCCTGATACTGCTTTCTTT
NA NA TRBJ1-4 TRBV5-1 CASSSSTRATNEKLFF TGCGCCAGCAGCTCCTCGACACGAGCAACTAATGAAAAACTGTTTTTT
NA NA TRBJ1-2 TRBV6-2/TRBV6-3 CASSDSEDGYTF TGTGCCAGCAGTGACTCCGAGGATGGCTACACCTTC
NA many TRBJ1-1 TRBV9 CASSAGGRTNTEAFF TGTGCCAGCAGCGCCGGTGGGCGGACGAACACTGAAGCTTTCTTT
TRBD2 many TRBJ2-5 TRBV28 CASSPQLAGGEETQYF TGTGCCAGCAGTCCCCAACTAGCGGGAGGGGAAGAGACCCAGTACTTC
NA NA TRBJ2-6 TRBV18 CASSRGNSGANVLTF TGTGCCAGCTCACGCGGGAACTCTGGGGCCAACGTCCTGACTTTC
NA few TRBJ1-3 TRBV7-8 CASSPDGISGNTIYF TGTGCCAGCAGCCCGGACGGGATATCTGGAAACACCATATATTTT
NA many TRBJ2-6 TRBV6-6 CASSYSISGANVLTF TGTGCCAGCAGTTACTCAATCTCTGGGGCCAACGTCCTGACTTTC
TRBD1 NA TRBJ1-4 TRBV5-8 CASSPGGRLNDEKLFF TGTGCCAGCAGCCCAGGGGGAAGGTTGAATGATGAAAAACTGTTTTTT
NA many TRBJ1-5 TRBV28 CASSFRREVRAFRQSQPQHF TGTGCCAGCAGTTTTAGAAGGGAGGTTAGGGCCTTCAGGCAAAGTCAGCCCCAGCATTTT
NA few TRBJ2-5 TRBV30 CAWSLNRHSETQYF TGTGCCTGGAGTCTTAACCGCCATTCAGAGACCCAGTACTTC
NA NA TRBJ2-3 TRBV29-1 CSVEPRGGDKADTQYF TGCAGCGTTGAACCACGGGGAGGGGACAAGGCAGATACGCAGTATTTT
TRBD1 many TRBJ1-5 TRBV20-1 CSARTGGNQPQHF TGCAGTGCTAGGACAGGGGGCAATCAGCCCCAGCATTTT
NA many TRBJ2-4 TRBV6-1 CASSEARGDKNIQYF TGTGCCAGCAGTGAAGCTCGAGGGGACAAAAACATTCAGTACTTC
TRBD2 many TRBJ2-7 TRBV12-3/TRBV12-4 CASSFFGGRWEQYF TGTGCCAGCAGTTTTTTCGGGGGGAGGTGGGAGCAGTACTTC
NA many TRBJ2-7 TRBV3-1 CASSPTPSYEQYF TGTGCCAGCAGCCCCACACCCTCCTACGAGCAGTACTTC
NA few TRBJ2-7 TRBV19 CASMGPRYEQYF TGTGCCAGTATGGGCCCCCGCTACGAGCAGTACTTC
TRBD1 NA TRBJ2-1 TRBV3-1 CASRQGQVEQFF TGTGCCAGCAGACAGGGGCAGGTCGAGCAGTTCTTC
NA many TRBJ1-2 TRBV3-1 CASSPYLSGENYGYTF TGTGCCAGCAGCCCCTACCTTAGCGGAGAGAACTATGGCTACACCTTC
TRBD1 many TRBJ2-7 TRBV2 CASKGAVGYEQYF TGTGCCAGCAAGGGGGCAGTGGGCTACGAGCAGTACTTC
TRBD2 many TRBJ2-3 TRBV7-3 CASSTREGGTQYF TGTGCCAGCAGCACCCGGGAGGGGGGTACGCAGTATTTT
NA many TRBJ2-1 TRBV7-9 CASSLVAGEQFF TGTGCCAGCAGCTTAGTGGCGGGTGAGCAGTTCTTC
NA many TRBJ1-2 TRBV9 CASSVGQGANYGYTF TGTGCCAGCAGCGTAGGGCAGGGTGCTAACTATGGCTACACCTTC
NA many TRBJ1-1 TRBV20-1 CSARGRPRDTEAFF TGCAGTGCTAGGGGGAGGCCACGGGACACTGAAGCTTTCTTT
NA few TRBJ2-7 TRBV27 CASSFLGGDEQYF TGTGCCAGCAGTTTCCTAGGGGGGGACGAGCAGTACTTC
NA NA TRBJ1-4 TRBV5-1 CASSPGDAGKLFF TGCGCCAGCAGCCCAGGGGATGCCGGAAAACTGTTTTTT
TRBD1 many TRBJ2-5 TRBV7-2 CASSYRGQETQYF TGTGCCAGCAGCTACAGGGGGCAGGAGACCCAGTACTTC
TRBD1 many TRBJ1-5 TRBV6-1 CASSGTGGGQPQHF TGTGCCAGCAGTGGTACAGGGGGCGGACAGCCCCAGCATTTT
TRBD1 NA TRBJ2-2 TRBV10-3 CAITPTGGEVGELFF TGTGCCATCACCCCGACAGGGGGCGAGGTCGGGGAGCTGTTTTTT
NA NA TRBJ2-5 TRBV4-1 CASSQDSTGGTSQYF TGCGCCAGCAGCCAAGATTCCACAGGAGGTACTTCCCAGTACTTC
TRBD2 many TRBJ2-3 TRBV11-2 CASSLGMTSGTDTQYF TGTGCCAGCAGCTTAGGCATGACTAGCGGCACAGATACGCAGTATTTT
NA NA TRBJ2-2 TRBV24-1 CATGAWTGELFF TGTGCCACCGGGGCATGGACCGGGGAGCTGTTTTTT
TRBD2 many TRBJ2-1 TRBV12-3/TRBV12-4 CASSRRLAGVEAVYNEQFF TGTGCCAGCAGCCGTCGACTAGCGGGAGTCGAAGCCGTATACAATGAGCAGTTCTTC
TRBD2 many TRBJ2-7 TRBV11-2 CASSLLLAGYEQYF TGTGCCAGCAGCTTATTACTAGCGGGTTACGAGCAGTACTTC
TRBD2 many TRBJ2-5 TRBV27 CASSLVLRLAGRNQETQYF TGTGCCAGCAGTTTAGTTCTCCGGCTAGCGGGGAGAAACCAAGAGACCCAGTACTTC
NA many TRBJ1-6 TRBV6-2/TRBV6-3 CASSYVLGLNSNSPLHF TGTGCCAGCAGTTACGTCCTCGGTCTTAACTCAAATTCACCCCTCCACTTT
NA many TRBJ2-1 TRBV20-1 CSAWARAKYNEQFF TGCAGTGCCTGGGCCAGGGCGAAATACAATGAGCAGTTCTTC
NA few TRBJ1-2 TRBV5-6 CASSKPGYYGYTF TGTGCCAGCAGCAAACCAGGGTATTATGGCTACACCTTC
NA many TRBJ2-1 TRBV28 CASSPRVKSRQFF TGTGCCAGCAGTCCTAGGGTCAAATCACGGCAGTTCTTC
NA many TRBJ1-3 TRBV3-1 CASSQRVDTIYF TGTGCCAGCAGCCAAAGGGTTGACACCATATATTTT
NA few TRBJ2-2 TRBV11-2 CASSLGGRRTGELFF TGTGCCAGCAGCTTAGGTGGGCGGCGGACCGGGGAGCTGTTTTTT
TRBD2 many TRBJ2-1 TRBV6-6 CASSYGLAGVSEQFF TGTGCCAGCAGTTACGGGCTAGCGGGAGTGAGTGAGCAGTTCTTC